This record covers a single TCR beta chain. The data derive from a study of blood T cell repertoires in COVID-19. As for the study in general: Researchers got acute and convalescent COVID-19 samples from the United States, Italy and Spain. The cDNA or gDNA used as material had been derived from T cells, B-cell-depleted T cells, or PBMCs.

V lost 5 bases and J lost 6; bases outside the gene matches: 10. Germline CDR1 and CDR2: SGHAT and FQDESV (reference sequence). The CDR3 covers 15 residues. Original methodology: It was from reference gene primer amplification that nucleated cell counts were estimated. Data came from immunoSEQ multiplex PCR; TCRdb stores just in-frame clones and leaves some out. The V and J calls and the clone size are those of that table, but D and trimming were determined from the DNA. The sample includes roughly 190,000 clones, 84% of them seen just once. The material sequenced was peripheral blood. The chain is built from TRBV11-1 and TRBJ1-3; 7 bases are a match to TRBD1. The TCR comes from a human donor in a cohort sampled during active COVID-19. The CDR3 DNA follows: TGTGCCAGCAGCGCTGACGGGACAGCAGTAAACACCATATATTTT. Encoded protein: CASSADGTAVNTIYF.